Listed below are T cell receptor beta chains from one sample, sequenced in a study of cytotoxic CD8 clonotypes in ibrutinib-treated CLL. Method: immunoSEQ multiplex PCR; TCRdb's copy keeps in-frame clones and lacks some. The table includes about 140,000 clones, more than 70% detected once. Material: PBMCs, obtained after 36 months of ibrutinib treatment. The receptors originated from a human donor with chronic lymphocytic leukemia. CDR3s include the opening cysteine and the closing phenylalanine or tryptophan. The D gene is left open where the match is weak. The size of a clone is reported for some rows only, either as once, few or many, or as a class for expanded clones.

V: TRBV28; J: TRBJ1-2; size: -; D: TRBD1; DNA: TGTGCCAGCAGTTTCTCCGGCGGGACAGGGTTTAACTATGGCTACACCTTC; CDR3: CASSFSGGTGFNYGYTF
V: TRBV5-1; J: TRBJ1-2; size: -; D: -; DNA: TGCGCCAGCAGCTCTTCGCCGGGGTATGGCTACACCTTC; CDR3: CASSSSPGYGYTF
V: TRBV28; J: TRBJ1-5; size: -; D: -; DNA: TGTGCCAGCAGTTTATGGGCCAGAAACAGATATAGCAATCAGCCCCAGCATTTT; CDR3: CASSLWARNRYSNQPQHF
V: TRBV28; J: TRBJ2-7; size: -; D: -; DNA: TGTGCCAGCAGCAAGGGCTCCTACGAGCAGTACTTC; CDR3: CASSKGSYEQYF
V: TRBV5-6; J: TRBJ2-7; size: -; D: -; DNA: TGTGCCAGCAGCTATGGAGCCACAGCTATTTACGAGCAGTACTTC; CDR3: CASSYGATAIYEQYF
V: TRBV18; J: TRBJ1-3; size: -; D: -; DNA: TGTGCCAGCTCACCACGACCTGCGACGGTCTCTGGAAACACCATATATTTT; CDR3: CASSPRPATVSGNTIYF
V: TRBV7-8; J: TRBJ1-2; size: -; D: -; DNA: TGTGCCAGCAGCTTAGCGGGCTACACCTTC; CDR3: CASSLAGYTF
V: TRBV7-2; J: TRBJ2-7; size: -; D: TRBD2; DNA: TGTGCCAGCAGCCGCGGGACTAGCGGCACCAGACGATTATACGAGCAGTACTTC; CDR3: CASSRGTSGTRRLYEQYF
V: TRBV11-2; J: TRBJ1-3; size: -; D: -; DNA: TGTGCCAGCAGCTCAGTAGGTAACACCATATATTTT; CDR3: CASSSVGNTIYF
V: TRBV6-1; J: TRBJ2-3; size: -; D: -; DNA: TGTGCCAGGGGGGACTGGGGAGATACGCAGTATTTT; CDR3: CARGDWGDTQYF
V: TRBV28; J: TRBJ2-2; size: few; D: -; DNA: TGTGCCAGCAAGCTACACAACACCGGGGAGCTGTTTTTT; CDR3: CASKLHNTGELFF
V: TRBV30; J: TRBJ1-1; size: -; D: -; DNA: TGTGCCTGGAGTGTACTACTGGAAGCTTTCTTT; CDR3: CAWSVLLEAFF
V: TRBV10-3; J: TRBJ2-5; size: -; D: -; DNA: TGTGCCATCAGTGGGCCGGGCACCACCCAAGAGACCCAGTACTTC; CDR3: CAISGPGTTQETQYF
V: TRBV28; J: TRBJ2-2; size: -; D: -; DNA: TGTGCCAGTCTCCTTGGGGTACGGTGGGGAAGACGCCACACCGGGGAGCTGTTTTTT; CDR3: CASLLGVRWGRRHTGELFF
V: TRBV27; J: TRBJ2-7; size: -; D: -; DNA: TGTGCCAGCAAAAAGACAGAATCAAACGAGCAGTACTTC; CDR3: CASKKTESNEQYF
V: TRBV18; J: TRBJ2-7; size: -; D: TRBD1; DNA: TGTGCCAGCTCACCACAACAGGGGGCGAACGAGCAGTACTTC; CDR3: CASSPQQGANEQYF
V: TRBV10-3; J: TRBJ1-1; size: -; D: TRBD1; DNA: TGTGCCGTCCAGGGGGCGCGGGTCTTGACGAACACTGAAGCTTTCTTT; CDR3: CAVQGARVLTNTEAFF
V: TRBV7-2; J: TRBJ2-1; size: few; D: -; DNA: TGTGCCAGCAGCCCGCGGACTCTTAATGAGCAGTTCTTC; CDR3: CASSPRTLNEQFF
V: TRBV6-4; J: TRBJ2-3; size: -; D: TRBD2; DNA: TGTGCCAGCAGTGGCGCGGCTAGCGGGAGCACAGATACGCAGTATTTT; CDR3: CASSGAASGSTDTQYF